This T cell receptor beta chain was retrieved from a study of CD8+ T cells in alopecia areata. Whole-study results and caveats: With one nonresponder, baseline CD8+ expansion's link to response remains uncertain.

Sequencing templates came from extracted RNA that was reverse transcribed into cDNA. Libraries were prepared by immunoSEQ multiplex PCR; TCRdb keeps only in-frame clonotypes and omits some of them. The sample shows around 140,000 clones, roughly 50% of them seen only once. The treatment: oral pan-JAK inhibitor, 5-10 mg twice daily. T lymphocytes (CD4+ and CD8+) were sorted from PBMCs. From germline, CDR1 is SGDLS and CDR2 YYNGEE. The CDR3 runs 15 residues. J was trimmed by 2 bases and V by 3 bases; bases with no gene match: 3. Worth noting for this clone: Its antigen is unknown.

The chain employs TRBV9 and TRBJ2-1; 9 bases map to TRBD1. Material: CD8+ T cells sorted from blood, obtained at week 4, from a patient treated with tofacitinib. This receptor was identified in a human donor with alopecia areata. CDR3 coding DNA: TGTGCCAGCAGCGCCGACAGGGGGGCCTACAATGAGCAGTTCTTC. It yields the protein CASSADRGAYNEQFF. Complete variable domain (other parts from reference TRBV9 and TRBJ2-1): DSGVTQTPKHLITATGQRVTLRCSPRSGDLSVYWYQQSLDQGLQFLIQYYNGEERAKGNILERFSAQQFPDLHSELNLSSLELGDSALYFCASSADRGAYNEQFFGPGTRLTVL.